Shown below are 25 T cell receptor beta chains from a single sample sequenced in a study of blood T cells in healthy people across ages. It was with a sample-barcoded 5' primer and a J-beta primer mix that a second PCR of roughly 7 to 12 cycles was run. TCRdb called the 5' RACE reads again in MiXCR, with one record for every CDR3 protein. The repertoire includes 550,000 to 600,000 distinct CDR3 sequences, about 25% of them detected once, and less than 20% sits in the top ten. Specimen: blood. The receptors were sampled from a woman aged 70 to 79 in good health.

The chain is built from TRBV6-5 and TRBJ2-5, with a tentative D call TRBD1 (5 bases). The J call may not be correct, given that the DNA end is closer to TRBJ2-7. The CDR3 totals 13 residues. CDR1 MNHEY and CDR2 SVGAGI come from the germline V gene. CDR3 DNA: TGTGCCAGCAGTTTTCCAGGACACCACGAGCAGTACTTC. It encodes CASSFPGHHEQYF.

The chain uses TRBV9 and TRBJ2-2; no clear D. Germline values: CDR1 SGDLS, CDR2 YYNGEE. The V gene lost 3 bases and the J gene lost 5 bases, with 5 bases spanning the gap. CDR3 length: 12 amino acids. CDR3 DNA sequence: TGTGCCAGCAGCGCAGGAACCGGGGAGCTGTTTTTT. Its protein product is CASSAGTGELFF.

The V call is TRBV7-9, the J call TRBJ2-5; the D is unclear. Germline assignment: CDR1 SEHNR and CDR2 FQNEAQ (reference sequence). The V end lost 5 bases, the J end lost 1 base, and 11 bases lay between the germline ends. CDR3 length: 14 amino acids. In DNA, the CDR3 is TGTGCCAGCAGCCCCCGGGCAGCCCAAGAGACCCAGTACTTC. Amino acid sequence: CASSPRAAQETQYF.

The chain uses TRBV7-2 and TRBJ2-7; no clear D gene. The CDR3 has 13 amino acids. In germline, CDR1 is SGHTA, CDR2 FQGNSA. Trimming shortened V by 1 base and J by 5 bases, and 9 bases separated the two germline ends. CDR3 bases: TGTGCCAGCAGCTTAGGCGAAGAAGACGAGCAGTACTTC. It specifies CASSLGEEDEQYF. Based on the CDR3 plus reference TRBV7-2 and TRBJ2-7, the full variable domain is GAGVSQSPSNKVTEKGKDVELRCDPISGHTALYWYRQSLGQGLEFLIYFQGNSAPDKSGLPSDRFSAERTGGSVSTLTIQRTQQEDSAVYLCASSLGEEDEQYFGPGTRLTVT.

The V and J genes are TRBV21-1 and TRBJ2-5; TRBD2 was called by the table and not checked on the DNA. The DNA end favors TRBJ2-7, so the J call may be wrong. TRBV21-1 constitutes a pseudogene. The CDR3 has 17 residues. The DNA for the CDR3 is TGTGCCAGCAGCAAAGAGACGCGGGGGGAACTCCTGGACGAGCAGTACTTC. It yields the protein CASSKETRGELLDEQYF.

The chain links TRBV21-1 to TRBJ2-2; the table's TRBD2 call for D was not verified on the DNA. TRBV21-1 is deemed a pseudogene. The CDR3 consists of 17 residues. CDR3 nucleotide sequence: TGTGCCAGCAGCCTCAGAGGGCTTCTCGCGAACACCGGGGAGCTGTTTTTT. This translates into CASSLRGLLANTGELFF.

This clonotype was observed a handful of times. The gene calls are TRBV29-1 and TRBJ1-3; 8 nucleotides align to TRBD1. V shed 5 bases and J 0 bases; nucleotides not matched to a gene: 9. The CDR3 is 16 amino acids. Germline V CDR1 and CDR2: SQVTM, ANQGSEA. CDR3 bases: TGCAGCGTTATAAGGACAGGGCAGATCTCTGGAAACACCATATATTTT. This gives the protein CSVIRTGQISGNTIYF.

The chain couples TRBV20-1 to TRBJ2-3; 9 nucleotides line up with TRBD2. The CDR3 consists of 17 residues. The V gene end was trimmed by 1 base and the J gene end by 3 bases; junction bases not matched to a gene: 11. Per germline, CDR1 DFQATT and CDR2 SNEGSKA (reference sequence). The CDR3 DNA is TGCAGTGCTAGAGGTGCCGTGGCGGGGGGGACGACAGATACGCAGTATTTT. It translates to CSARGAVAGGTTDTQYF.

V usage is TRBV6-2 or TRBV6-3 and J usage is TRBJ1-2; 10 positions agree with TRBD1. The length of the CDR3 is 15 residues. J gave up 0 bases and V 6 bases, and 4 bases lay outside the gene matches. Germline V lookup: CDR1 MNHEY, CDR2 SVGEGT. The CDR3, as DNA: TGTGCCAGCAGATCCGGACAGGGGGCTAACTATGGCTACACCTTC. Translated: CASRSGQGANYGYTF.

The chain couples TRBV7-8 to TRBJ1-2; D not resolved. This CDR3 spans 15 amino acids. V lost 5 bases and J lost 4, with 17 bases in between. From germline, CDR1 is SGHVS and CDR2 FQNEAQ. The chain's CDR3 is CASSPRDRPFYGYTF. The CDR3 coding sequence is TGTGCCAGCAGCCCCCGGGATAGGCCCTTCTATGGCTACACCTTC.

This rearrangement joins TRBV27 to TRBJ2-2; TRBD1 matches at 8 bases. This CDR3 has 15 amino acids. With V trimmed by 10 bases and J by 5 bases, 12 bases remained unmatched. The V gene's germline CDR1 is MNHEY and CDR2 SMNVEV (reference sequence). The CDR3 DNA reads TGTGCCACCCTTTCGCAGGGGGCTGGAACCGGGGAGCTGTTTTTT. Translating it yields CATLSQGAGTGELFF.

The chain has TRBV28 and TRBJ1-2; D is perhaps TRBD1 (5 bases). The V gene's germline CDR1 is MDHEN and CDR2 SYDVKM. Trimming stripped 5 bases from V and 4 bases from J, with 11 bases between. This CDR3 is 13 amino acids long. CDR3 in amino acids: CASSGDGIYGYTF. CDR3 sequence (DNA): TGTGCCAGCAGTGGGGACGGCATCTATGGCTACACCTTC.

Regarding this clonotype: One end of the junction does not line up with germline, which may come from a read error. V and J are TRBV27 and TRBJ1-2; D possibly corresponds to TRBD1 (5 bases). Germline values: CDR1 MNHEY, CDR2 SMNVEV (reference sequence). This CDR3 is 13 amino acids long. The CDR3 loop reads CASSPFDSYRYTF. The CDR3 bases are TGTGCCAGCAGTCCGTTCGACAGCTATCGCTACACCTTC.

The chain joins TRBV20-1 to TRBJ1-1; D unresolved. The CDR3 extends over 12 amino acids. The germline V and J ends were trimmed by 1 base and 1 base, with 4 bases remaining between them. In germline, CDR1 is DFQATT, CDR2 SNEGSKA (reference sequence). The CDR3 loop reads CSARVSNTEAFF. The CDR3 DNA follows: TGCAGTGCTAGAGTGTCGAACACTGAAGCTTTCTTT.

This chain connects TRBV10-3 to TRBJ2-5, with a tentative D call TRBD1 (6 bases). The CDR3 has 14 amino acids. Germline loops: CDR1 ENHRY, CDR2 SYGVKD. V lost 8 bases and J lost 0, with 13 bases in between. CDR3 in DNA: TGTGCCATCGGTTTTTCAGGGGACCAAGAGACCCAGTACTTC. It encodes CAIGFSGDQETQYF.

The rearrangement joins TRBV20-1 to TRBJ2-1, with 13 bases that match TRBD2. The DNA end is more similar to TRBJ2-5, so the J call may be wrong. CDR3 size: 14 residues. The germline gives CDR1 DFQATT, CDR2 SNEGSKA (reference sequence). CDR3 sequence (DNA): TGCAGTGCTAGGGGACTAGCGGGGCTAGAGACCCAGTACTTC. Its translation: CSARGLAGLETQYF.

This rearrangement joins TRBV6-5 to TRBJ1-6; 8 bases agree with TRBD1. The CDR3 covers 15 residues. V trimming: 2 bases; J trimming: 8 bases; junction bases outside the gene matches: 5. Germline CDR1 and CDR2: MNHEY and SVGAGI. DNA of the CDR3: TGTGCCAGCAGTTACACTCGGACAGGGTATTCACCCCTCCACTTT. This translates into CASSYTRTGYSPLHF.

This clonotype has more than one count but fewer than ten. The rearrangement links TRBV4-2 to TRBJ1-2, with 7 bases lining up with TRBD1. In germline, CDR1 is LGHNA, CDR2 YNFKEQ. The CDR3 loop spans 16 amino acids. V was pared by 4 bases and J by 2 bases, with 10 bases of the junction left unmatched. The CDR3 nucleotides are TGTGCCAGCAGCCCAACCTGGACAGGAGTCAACTATGGCTACACCTTC. Translation gives CASSPTWTGVNYGYTF.

The chain employs TRBV9 and TRBJ2-5, with a tentative D call TRBD1 (6 bases). V gave up 0 bases and J gave up 4 bases, with 13 bases separating them. The CDR3 has 15 residues. CDR1 is SGDLS and CDR2 is YYNGEE in the germline V gene. The CDR3 is CASSVVPGVGETQYF. CDR3 nucleotides: TGTGCCAGCAGCGTAGTGCCAGGGGTCGGAGAGACCCAGTACTTC.

V usage is TRBV6-1 and J usage is TRBJ2-1, with 8 positions matching TRBD1. The V and J ends lost 1 base and 14 bases, in that order; junction bases with no gene match: 10. This CDR3 is 14 amino acids long. Germline CDR1 is MNHNS and CDR2 is SASEGT. DNA of the CDR3: TGTGCCAGCAGTGAAGGGACAGGGAGGAATAGGGAGTTCTTC. Its protein product is CASSEGTGRNREFF.

The genes are TRBV5-1 and TRBJ1-1; a possible D gene is TRBD1 (5 bases). V lost 0 bases to trimming and J lost 3 bases, with 12 bases between them. CDR3 size: 15 residues. Looked up from germline, CDR1 is SGHRS and CDR2 is YFSETQ. DNA for the CDR3: TGCGCCAGCAGCTTGGTAGGGGCGCCGGACACTGAAGCTTTCTTT. This sequence encodes CASSLVGAPDTEAFF.

The V call is TRBV2, the J call TRBJ2-1, with D possibly TRBD1 on 7 matching bases. The better agreement between TRBJ2-7 and the DNA end casts doubt on the J call. The CDR3 consists of 13 residues. In germline, CDR1 is SNHLY, CDR2 FYNNEI. The CDR3 DNA reads TGTGCCAGCTCAGGAGGGGGCTCAGGGGAGCAGTACTTC. Translating gives CASSGGGSGEQYF.

This clonotype has only a few counts. With a much larger clone just one base away, this may be a read error. The rearrangement links TRBV10-2 to TRBJ2-2; 8 bases align to TRBD1. The CDR3 is 15 residues long. CDR1 is WSHSY and CDR2 is SAAADI in the germline V gene. In DNA form, the CDR3 reads TGCGCCAGCAGTCTATACGGACAGGGAGCCGGGAAGCTGTTTTTT. The encoded protein is CASSLYGQGAGKLFF.

The rearrangement joins TRBV25-1 to TRBJ2-5; 14 bases fit TRBD2. The V gene's germline CDR1 is MGHDK and CDR2 SYGVNS. Trimming removed 4 bases from V and 0 bases from J; junction bases left unmatched: 4. The CDR3 is made up of 17 amino acids. In DNA form, the CDR3 reads TGTGCCAGCAGTGCCGGACTAGCGGGGGGCTACCAAGAGACCCAGTACTTC. Its translation is CASSAGLAGGYQETQYF.

The V and J genes are TRBV6-2 or TRBV6-3 and TRBJ2-7, with D possibly called TRBD1 or TRBD2 (6 bases each). Trimming stripped 10 bases from V and 0 bases from J, with 19 bases between. From germline, CDR1 is MNHEY and CDR2 SVGEGT. The CDR3 runs to 15 residues. The DNA of the CDR3 is TGTGCCACCGGACGGGGGCCACTTATCTCCTACGAGCAGTACTTC. This sequence encodes CATGRGPLISYEQYF.